The 25 T cell receptor beta chains below were found in one sample sequenced in a study of cytomegalovirus exposure and HLA in healthy donors. The PCR employed 60 Vbeta primers together with 13 Jbeta primers. Assay: immunoSEQ multiplex PCR; the TCRdb copy retains only in-frame clones and omits some. The sample includes 110,000 or so clones, about 83% of them seen just once. The sequenced sample consisted of PBMCs. The source of these receptors is a man younger than 35 in good health and CMV-seronegative.

The chain carries TRBV5-1 and TRBJ2-1; 7 bases are shared with TRBD1. This CDR3 is built from 14 residues. CDR1 SGHRS and CDR2 YFSETQ come from the germline V gene. Germline trimming cut 4 bases from V and 5 bases from J; bases unmatched to any gene: 6. In DNA, the CDR3 is TGCGCCAGCAGCGAGCCGGGACAGCACAATGAGCAGTTCTTC. It codes for CASSEPGQHNEQFF.

This sequence joins TRBV2 and TRBJ2-5, with 7 bases matching TRBD2. V lost 4 bases and J lost 2; bases outside the gene matches: 1. This CDR3 comprises 13 residues. In germline, CDR1 is SNHLY, CDR2 FYNNEI. CDR3 amino acids: CASSGLAQETQYF. The CDR3, as DNA: TGTGCCAGCAGTGGACTAGCTCAAGAGACCCAGTACTTC.

A word on this clone: The junction departs from germline at one end; a sequencing error may be responsible. The gene calls are TRBV13 and TRBJ2-3; weak D call: TRBD2 (5 bases). The CDR3 has 13 amino acids. Germline V gene lookup returns CDR1 PRHDT and CDR2 FYEKMQ (reference sequence). The CDR3 here is CASSPSSTDTQYF. In nucleotides, the CDR3 is TGTGCCAGCAGCCCCTCTAGCACCGATACGCAGTATTTT.

This clone has a handful of counts. The J gene is TRBJ2-7, the V gene TRBV6-5; the D gene is possibly TRBD1 (5 bases). Trimming pared 2 bases from V and 7 bases from J, leaving 12 bases between. The germline gives CDR1 MNHEY, CDR2 SVGAGI. The CDR3 length is 13 residues. The CDR3 here is CASSYGSRGEQYF. The CDR3 DNA sequence: TGTGCCAGCAGTTACGGTAGTAGGGGAGAGCAGTACTTC.

This clone is a singleton in its sample. The genes are TRBV4-3 and TRBJ2-7, with a tentative D call TRBD2 (5 bases). With 0 bases removed from V and 7 bases from J, the gap between germline ends came to 10 bases. Germline CDR1 is LGHNA and CDR2 is YSLEER. The CDR3 is made up of 13 amino acids. Here the CDR3 DNA reads TGCGCCAGCAGCCAAGACATGAGGAGGGAGCAGTACTTC. Translation: CASSQDMRREQYF.

The chain couples TRBV27 to TRBJ1-1, with 7 positions matching TRBD1. V was clipped by 5 bases and J by 11 bases; unmatched bases: 5. CDR3 length: 11 amino acids. Looked up from germline, CDR1 is MNHEY and CDR2 is SMNVEV (reference sequence). The DNA for the CDR3 is TGTGCCAGCAGTGACAGGGTAGAGGCTTTCTTT. Translated, it gives CASSDRVEAFF.

This chain connects TRBV28 to TRBJ1-4, with 7 positions matching TRBD1. V gave up 7 bases and J gave up 5 bases; unmatched junction bases: 13. Germline V gene data show CDR1 as MDHEN and CDR2 as SYDVKM. The CDR3 is made up of 16 amino acids. The CDR3 reads CASTPPGATGNEKLFF. CDR3 sequence (DNA): TGTGCCAGCACCCCCCCGGGGGCGACAGGGAATGAAAAACTGTTTTTT.

The chain combines TRBV7-2 with TRBJ1-2; a weak D match, TRBD1 (5 bases). V was trimmed by 2 bases and J by 2 bases, leaving 9 bases between them. In germline, CDR1 is SGHTA, CDR2 FQGNSA. There are 14 residues in the CDR3. The CDR3 here is CASSLSRGNYGYTF. The CDR3 bases are TGTGCCAGCAGCTTATCAAGGGGAAACTATGGCTACACCTTC.

This chain connects TRBV10-1 to TRBJ2-7; 10 nucleotides match TRBD2. The germline CDR1 and CDR2 sequences are WNHNN and SYGVQD (reference sequence). There are 19 residues in the CDR3. Trimming cost V 0 bases and J 6 bases; bases outside gene matches: 17. The DNA of the CDR3 is TGCGCCAGCAGTGAGTCTTTCAAGCGGGAGGGCCCCCGCCGGGGCGAGCAGTACTTC. Protein product: CASSESFKREGPRRGEQYF.

The J gene is TRBJ1-5, the V gene TRBV2, with D tentatively TRBD1 (5 bases). CDR1 SNHLY and CDR2 FYNNEI come from the germline V gene. V lost 8 bases and J 11 bases, leaving 25 bases between the germline ends. This CDR3 contains 15 residues. The CDR3 spells CASGQTSVGDRTQHF. CDR3 sequence (DNA): TGTGCCAGCGGACAAACGTCTGTGGGCGATAGGACCCAGCATTTT.

The V call is TRBV4-3, the J call TRBJ1-1; 12 nucleotides match TRBD1. CDR1 LGHNA and CDR2 YSLEER come from the germline V gene. This CDR3 region has 14 residues. The V gene end was trimmed by 0 bases and the J gene end by 10 bases; junction bases not matched to a gene: 3. For the CDR3, the DNA is TGCGCCAGCAGCCAAGAGGGACAGGGGGCGCGAGCTTTCTTT. It yields the protein CASSQEGQGARAFF.

This rearrangement joins TRBV5-1 to TRBJ2-2; TRBD2 agrees at 9 bases. The CDR3 is 15 residues long. CDR1 and CDR2 from the germline V gene are SGHRS and YFSETQ. J lost 6 bases, V lost 6 bases, and 9 bases had no gene match. The CDR3 nucleotides are TGCGCCAGCACTAGCGGGATTGGTAGTCCCGGGGAGCTGTTTTTT. Amino acid sequence: CASTSGIGSPGELFF.

The CDR3 nucleotides are TGCGCCAGCAGTGAGTACCCCGGGAGCTCCTACGAGCAGTACTTC. This translates into CASSEYPGSSYEQYF. The chain joins TRBV10-2 to TRBJ2-7; weak D call: TRBD2 (6 bases). Trimming removed 1 base at V and 0 bases at J, with 10 bases between. Germline V gives CDR1 WSHSY, CDR2 SAAADI. The CDR3 totals 15 residues.

This chain joins TRBV28 and TRBJ2-5; 9 bases fit TRBD2. The DNA matches TRBJ2-7 better at its end, which makes the J call doubtful. CDR1 is MDHEN, CDR2 SYDVKM, per germline. CDR3 length equals 16 residues. CDR3 DNA sequence: TGTGCCAGCAGTTTAGGGTCCCTAGCGGGGTCCTACGAGCAGTACTTC. As protein: CASSLGSLAGSYEQYF.

This clone was counted between two and nine times. The chain links TRBV11-2 to TRBJ2-1, with D possibly TRBD2 on 5 matching bases. CDR3 length: 15 residues. V gave up 5 bases and J gave up 4 bases, with 15 bases separating them. The germline V gene encodes CDR1 SGHAT and CDR2 FQNNGV. This CDR3 reads CASSRTSLAYNEQFF. CDR3 nucleotides: TGTGCCAGCAGCCGAACTAGTTTGGCGTACAATGAGCAGTTCTTC.

V usage is TRBV7-9 and J usage is TRBJ2-7, with 8 bases that match TRBD1. CDR3 size: 17 residues. V lost 5 bases to trimming and J lost 3 bases; unmatched junction nucleotides: 15. Germline CDR1 SEHNR, CDR2 FQNEAQ (reference sequence). CDR3 region: CASSQYTLRDRNYEQYF. CDR3 coding DNA: TGTGCCAGCAGCCAGTACACCCTGAGGGACAGGAACTACGAGCAGTACTTC.

The J gene is TRBJ2-1, the V gene TRBV5-6; 8 bases match TRBD2. CDR3 length: 17 residues. CDR1 and CDR2 from the germline V gene are SGHDT and YYEEEE. Trimming took 0 bases from V and 9 from J; bases not matched to a gene: 14. CDR3 in DNA: TGTGCCAGCAGCTTGGTCGGGGCGGGAGGATATCGCGGTGAGCAGTTCTTC. As protein: CASSLVGAGGYRGEQFF.

The rearrangement links TRBV9 to TRBJ1-2, with 8 nucleotides matching TRBD1. Germline CDR1 reads SGDLS; CDR2 reads YYNGEE. V gave up 3 bases and J gave up 8 bases; unmatched junction bases: 9. CDR3 length: 14 amino acids. CDR3 DNA sequence: TGTGCCAGCAGCGAGTGGACAGGGACGGACGGCTACACCTTC. Protein product: CASSEWTGTDGYTF.

The chain carries TRBV6-5 and TRBJ1-4; D may be TRBD1 (5 bases). Germline loops: CDR1 MNHEY, CDR2 SVGAGI. The V end lost 6 bases, the J end lost 7 bases, and 15 bases lay between the germline ends. The CDR3 spans 14 residues. Written as DNA, the CDR3 is TGTGCCAGCAGAACAGGCTTCGGAAGTGAAAAACTGTTTTTT. This encodes CASRTGFGSEKLFF.

A few counts support this clone. The V and J genes are TRBV4-3 and TRBJ1-4; the D gene is possibly TRBD1 (6 bases). The germline V gene has CDR1 LGHNA and CDR2 YSLEER. The CDR3 is 15 residues long. Trimming shortened V by 0 bases and J by 7 bases, and 12 bases separated the two germline ends. CDR3 region: CASSQDRGAREKLFF. CDR3 nucleotide sequence: TGCGCCAGCAGCCAAGATCGGGGGGCGCGTGAAAAACTGTTTTTT.

This clone was recorded only once. The chain couples TRBV5-1 to TRBJ2-3, with TRBD1 matching 7 bases. The V segment lost 4 bases and the J segment 1 base; nucleotides outside the gene matches: 3. The CDR3 runs 14 residues. CDR1 and CDR2 (germline): SGHRS, YFSETQ. CDR3 in DNA: TGCGCCAGCAGCCCGGGACAGCGCACAGATACGCAGTATTTT. Amino acid sequence: CASSPGQRTDTQYF. The whole variable domain, filled in from reference TRBV5-1 and TRBJ2-3, reads KAGVTQTPRYLIKTRGQQVTLSCSPISGHRSVSWYQQTPGQGLQFLFEYFSETQRNKGNFPGRFSGRQFSNSRSEMNVSTLELGDSALYLCASSPGQRTDTQYFGPGTRLTVL.

In its sample, this clone was seen a few times. The chain is built from TRBV7-2 and TRBJ2-7, with 9 bases matching TRBD1. The V and J ends lost 5 bases and 7 bases, in that order; junction bases with no gene match: 15. CDR1 is SGHTA, CDR2 FQGNSA, per germline. The CDR3 is 16 residues long. In nucleotides, the CDR3 is TGTGCCAGCAGCCCATGGACGGGACAGGGAGCTGGGGAGCAGTACTTC. The encoded protein is CASSPWTGQGAGEQYF.

This sequence joins TRBV19 and TRBJ1-2; 7 bases are a match to TRBD1. The CDR3 consists of 14 residues. The V segment lost 6 bases and the J segment 7 bases; nucleotides outside the gene matches: 11. Germline V CDR1 and CDR2: LNHDA, SQIVND (reference sequence). The CDR3 DNA reads as TGTGCCAGTAGGGGGGACAGCGGCTCCCCTGGCTACACCTTC. Protein: CASRGDSGSPGYTF. Combining the CDR3 with reference TRBV19 and TRBJ1-2 gives the whole variable domain DGGITQSPKYLFRKEGQNVTLSCEQNLNHDAMYWYRQDPGQGLRLIYYSQIVNDFQKGDIAEGYSVSREKKESFPLTVTSAQKNPTAFYLCASRGDSGSPGYTFGSGTRLTVV.

The chain couples TRBV28 to TRBJ1-2; 10 nucleotides line up with TRBD1. CDR3 length equals 17 residues. Looked up from germline, CDR1 is MDHEN and CDR2 is SYDVKM. With 3 bases clipped from V and 8 bases from J, the junction kept 15 bases outside the gene matches. The CDR3 bases are TGTGCCAGCAGTTTTCCCCGGGACAGGGGCGCGGCGGACGGCTACACCTTC. Translation gives CASSFPRDRGAADGYTF.

This chain links TRBV7-2 with TRBJ2-1, with D unclear. The CDR3 runs 14 residues. Trimming shortened V by 2 bases and J by 7 bases, and 12 bases separated the two germline ends. Germline CDR1 SGHTA, CDR2 FQGNSA. The CDR3 DNA follows: TGTGCCAGCAGCTTATGGGCTGCGAATAATGAGCAGTTCTTC. It encodes CASSLWAANNEQFF.